This TCR beta chain was retrieved from a study of sequential checkpoint blockade in melanoma. The overall study: Both treatment sequences were followed by maintenance nivolumab. Under 25 patients had matched tumor biopsies before treatment and at week 13 after nivolumab or ipilimumab alone. General observations from the study: Mutational load did not correlate with tumor T-cell fraction or clonality. Pretreatment TIL clonality tracked with response in the nivolumab-first arm.

This clone was counted between two and nine times. The antigen is undetermined. Germline CDR1 SGHNT, CDR2 YENEEA. CDR3 length: 17 amino acids. Trimming shortened V by 4 bases and J by 5 bases, and 18 bases separated the two germline ends. The protocol was immunoSEQ multiplex PCR, while the TCRdb copy is restricted to in-frame clones and leaves out a portion. The sample yields 40,000 or so clones, 30% to 40% seen once. Treatment described: randomized to nivolumab then ipilimumab (arm A) or the reverse (arm B). The TCR was taken from a human donor with melanoma. The material sequenced was tumor tissue (inferred from file names), taken from a patient given nivolumab and ipilimumab in sequence. The chain has TRBV11-3 and TRBJ2-6; D call uncertain. CDR3 protein: CASSSSQASPWANVLTF. The CDR3 DNA follows: TGTGCCAGCAGCTCCTCTCAGGCATCCCCCTGGGCCAACGTCCTGACTTTC.